This T cell receptor beta chain was recovered during a study of beta chain features in type 1 diabetes. A single heparinised blood sample, averaging about 120 mL, was obtained per donor. In all sorted populations, purity surpassed 95%. The entirety of the isolated RNA underwent reverse transcription, so expressed TCRB transcripts were sequenced. TCRdb's table, derived via immunoSEQ multiplex PCR, lists solely in-frame clones and lacks some. The sample has 150,000 to 190,000 clones, 10% seen once. Findings of the study overall: Shortening that was moderate but significant affected the TCRB CDR3s of Type 1 diabetes patients in all four CD4+ subsets.

Details on this clone: Its target is unknown.

This CDR3 region has 12 residues. V lost 6 bases to trimming and J lost 3 bases; unmatched junction nucleotides: 2. Germline lookup yields CDR1 MDHEN and CDR2 SYDVKM. This clonotype was sampled from a man aged 30 to 39 with type 1 diabetes. This sequence joins TRBV28 and TRBJ2-7, with 7 bases lining up with TRBD1. Sequencing used central memory CD4+ T cells from blood. Here the CDR3 DNA reads TGTGCCAGCAGAACAGGGGACTACGAGCAGTACTTC. Translation: CASRTGDYEQYF.